The present T cell receptor beta chain was sequenced within a study of T cell changes during pregnancy in multiple sclerosis. The protocol was immunoSEQ multiplex PCR, while the TCRdb copy is restricted to in-frame clones and leaves out a portion. The sample contains tens of thousands of clones, 85% to 95% of which appear only once. The sequencing here drew on peripheral blood, taken in the third trimester of pregnancy. This clonotype was sampled from a female donor in good health, enrolled as a control in a pregnancy study.

For the CDR3, the DNA is TGTGCAAGTCGTCCGCTACGGACAGTGGATGGAGAGGAGACCCAGTACTTC. This encodes CASRPLRTVDGEETQYF. The genes are TRBV12-2 and TRBJ2-5; the table names TRBD1, a call not compared with the DNA. TRBV12-2 is listed as a pseudogene. The CDR3 spans 17 residues.